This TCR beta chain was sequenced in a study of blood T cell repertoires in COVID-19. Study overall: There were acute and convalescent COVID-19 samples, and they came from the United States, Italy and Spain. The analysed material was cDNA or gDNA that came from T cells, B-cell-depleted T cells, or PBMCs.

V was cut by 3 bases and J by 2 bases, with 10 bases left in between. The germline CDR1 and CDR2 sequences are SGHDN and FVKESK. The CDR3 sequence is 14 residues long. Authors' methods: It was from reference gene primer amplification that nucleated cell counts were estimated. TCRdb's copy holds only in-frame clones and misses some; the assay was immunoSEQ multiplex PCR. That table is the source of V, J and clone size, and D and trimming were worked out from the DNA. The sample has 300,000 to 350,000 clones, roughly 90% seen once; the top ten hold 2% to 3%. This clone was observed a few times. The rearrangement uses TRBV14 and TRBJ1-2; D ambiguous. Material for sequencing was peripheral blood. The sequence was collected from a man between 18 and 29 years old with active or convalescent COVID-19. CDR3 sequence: CASSHHLRNYGYTF. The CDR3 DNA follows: TGTGCCAGCAGCCACCACCTAAGAAACTATGGCTACACCTTC. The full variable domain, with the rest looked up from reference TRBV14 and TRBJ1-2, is EAGVTQFPSHSVIEKGQTVTLRCDPISGHDNLYWYRRVMGKEIKFLLHFVKESKQDESGMPNNRFLAERTGGTYSTLKVQPAELEDSGVYFCASSHHLRNYGYTFGSGTRLTVV.